The text below deals with one T cell receptor beta chain. Its antigen target is currently unknown. Base-call qualities are not available, and no considerably larger clone is one nucleotide away. The QIAamp DNA FFPE kit was used to extract genomic DNA from formalin-fixed paraffin-embedded autopsy tissue. V is reduced by 4 bases and J by 3 bases, leaving a spacing of 13 bases between them. From its cysteine to its phenylalanine, the CDR3 spans 13 amino acids. Of all the DNA, just the CDR3 is kept, 39 bases in frame from base 1. CDR1 is given as SQVTM and CDR2 as ANQGSEA, both from the germline V gene. The data derive from a study of T cell repertoires in MIS-A myocarditis (dated by TCRdb to between 2021 and 2022). TCRbeta CDR3 regions were amplified with the immunoSEQ bias-controlled multiplex PCR and sequenced at high throughput. Processing in the source paper ran as follows. The immunoSEQ vendor pipeline collapsed and filtered the CDR3 sequences so that the abundance and frequency of each unique TCRbeta CDR3 could be quantified. Dominant CDR3 amino acid sequences were clustered with SARS-CoV-2-specific ImmuneCODE TCRbeta sequences by CD-HIT using a 90% global sequence identity threshold. Clones at frequencies from 0.1 to 1 were categorized as hyperexpanded, and clones at frequencies from 0.01 to 0.1 were categorized as large. For the dominant clones, CDR3 amino acid sequences and V and J gene assignments were confirmed with MiXCR. The R stringdist package was used to compute Levenshtein distances between the patient clonotypes and the ImmuneCODE hits. In TCRdb, the immuneACCESS table is reduced to in-frame sequences with V and J assigned. These tables do not hold every clone; where another copy was compared, an unresolved V gene accounts for under half, and the others remain unexplained. The V and J calls and the clone size are those of that table, but D and trimming were determined from the DNA. The sample table records about 11,000 clones; 65% to 90% of these occur just once. The ten largest account for 29% of the sample.

This sequence uses TRBV29-1 and TRBJ2-7; the D gene could be TRBD1 or TRBD2, each one agreeing over 5 bases. The sequence was collected from a man younger than 35 with fulminant myocarditis from multisystem inflammatory syndrome in adults (MIS-A) after COVID-19. The source material was right ventricle heart tissue obtained at autopsy. The label giving this sample's cell subset or site can be read as: cardiac tissue sample (left or right ventricle, interventricular septum, or pericardium). CDR3 loop: CSVAEVGVYEQYF. Read as DNA, the sequence is TGCAGCGTTGCGGAGGTAGGGGTCTACGAGCAGTACTTC.